This entry lists 31 T cell receptor beta chains sequenced from one sample in a study of blood T cell repertoires in COVID-19 (dated by TCRdb to about 2020). The library was prepared using the immunoSEQ multiplex PCR assay. Sourced from immuneACCESS, this table was stored by TCRdb with only in-frame sequences that have V and J called. A share of the clones is absent; for the studies checked, an unresolved V gene accounts for under half, and the remainder has no known explanation. The table for this sample lists 99,000 or so clones; about four fifths of them were counted only once. The ten top clones hold approximately 15% of the sample. Sample: peripheral blood. These receptor sequences come from a woman older than 75 with acute or convalescent COVID-19.

This sequence joins TRBV2 and TRBJ1-1; weak D call: TRBD1 (5 bases). The CDR3 runs 13 residues. Germline-derived CDR1 and CDR2 are SNHLY and FYNNEI. V lost 8 bases to trimming and J lost 3 bases, with 13 bases between them. The CDR3 coding sequence is TGTGCCAGCTTAGGGGAGGAGGACACTGAAGCTTTCTTT. It encodes CASLGEEDTEAFF. The variable domain in full, completed from reference TRBV2 and TRBJ1-1, reads EPEVTQTPSHQVTQMGQEVILRCVPISNHLYFYWYRQILGQKVEFLVSFYNNEISEKSEIFDDQFSVERPDGSNFTLKIRSTKLEDSAMYFCASLGEEDTEAFFGQGTRLTVV.

The CDR3 sequence is CASSVGGQSEAFF. The CDR3 DNA reads as TGTGCCAGCAGCGTAGGGGGGCAGTCTGAAGCTTTCTTT. The chain is built from TRBV9 and TRBJ1-1; weak D call: TRBD1 (6 bases). This CDR3 has 13 amino acids. The ends were cut back, 0 bases at V and 6 bases at J, with 9 bases in the middle. The germline V gene encodes CDR1 SGDLS and CDR2 YYNGEE.

This chain uses TRBV2 with TRBJ2-7; 7 positions match TRBD2. CDR3 length: 15 amino acids. The trim removed 2 bases at V and 5 bases at J, leaving 9 bases unmatched. The germline V gene encodes CDR1 SNHLY and CDR2 FYNNEI. The CDR3 protein is CASSERLAVRHEQYF. The DNA of the CDR3 is TGTGCCAGCAGTGAACGACTAGCCGTCCGACACGAGCAGTACTTC.

The rearrangement links TRBV7-2 to TRBJ2-5; 7 bases match TRBD2. Per the germline V gene, CDR1 is SGHTA and CDR2 is FQGNSA. There are 16 residues in the CDR3. With V trimmed by 5 bases and J by 7 bases, 16 bases remained unmatched. The DNA for the CDR3 is TGTGCCAGCAGCCCTAGGAGGAGCGGGGCAGAAGGGACCCAGTACTTC. Translation gives CASSPRRSGAEGTQYF.

V and J are TRBV5-8 and TRBJ1-5, with D tentatively TRBD1 (6 bases). The V end lost 5 bases, the J end lost 6 bases, and 12 bases lay between the germline ends. The germline CDR1 and CDR2 sequences are SGHTS and YDEGEE. The CDR3 covers 13 residues. The CDR3 nucleotides read TGTGCCAGCAGTTGGCAGGGGTCTCAGCCCCAGCATTTT. The encoded protein is CASSWQGSQPQHF.

V gene TRBV29-1 combines with J gene TRBJ1-1, with 8 bases identical to TRBD1. CDR1 is SQVTM and CDR2 is ANQGSEA in the germline V gene. Unmatched junction bases numbered 12, after V lost 3 bases and J lost 0 bases. The CDR3 runs to 17 residues. The CDR3 loop is CSVDVPGGRIMNTEAFF. The CDR3 DNA follows: TGCAGCGTTGATGTCCCAGGGGGCCGAATCATGAACACTGAAGCTTTCTTT.

The chain has TRBV19 and TRBJ2-5, with TRBD2 matching over 10 bases. Germline V gives CDR1 LNHDA, CDR2 SQIVND (reference sequence). V lost 3 bases and J lost 5; bases outside the gene matches: 9. CDR3 length equals 16 residues. In nucleotides, the CDR3 is TGTGCCAGTAGTATTGGGGCTAGCGGGAGATCGGAGACCCAGTACTTC. Protein: CASSIGASGRSETQYF. The complete variable domain, with remaining parts taken from reference TRBV19 and TRBJ2-5, reads DGGITQSPKYLFRKEGQNVTLSCEQNLNHDAMYWYRQDPGQGLRLIYYSQIVNDFQKGDIAEGYSVSREKKESFPLTVTSAQKNPTAFYLCASSIGASGRSETQYFGPGTRLLVL.

The CDR3 DNA reads as TGCGCCAGCAGCTTAGACACAGGGTTTGACACAGATACGCAGTATTTT. Translated, it gives CASSLDTGFDTDTQYF. The chain has TRBV5-1 and TRBJ2-3; maybe TRBD1 (6 bases). V lost 2 bases, J lost 2 bases, and 15 bases lay in between. Germline CDR1 reads SGHRS; CDR2 reads YFSETQ. The CDR3 length is 16 residues. The full variable domain, completed using reference TRBV5-1 and TRBJ2-3, is KAGVTQTPRYLIKTRGQQVTLSCSPISGHRSVSWYQQTPGQGLQFLFEYFSETQRNKGNFPGRFSGRQFSNSRSEMNVSTLELGDSALYLCASSLDTGFDTDTQYFGPGTRLTVL.

CDR3 sequence: CASRDTWNTEAFF. In nucleotides, the CDR3 is TGTGCCAGCAGAGACACCTGGAACACTGAAGCTTTCTTT. The V gene is TRBV6-5, the J gene TRBJ1-1; no firm D call. The CDR3 runs 13 residues. Germline V gives CDR1 MNHEY, CDR2 SVGAGI. V was shortened by 6 bases and J by 1 base, with 9 bases between the two germline ends.

The chain joins TRBV27 to TRBJ2-3; D is perhaps TRBD2 (6 bases). Germline V CDR1 and CDR2: MNHEY, SMNVEV (reference sequence). The ends were cut back, 4 bases at V and 3 bases at J, with 14 bases in the middle. The CDR3 is 15 amino acids. The CDR3 DNA reads TGTGCCAGCAGTTCTGTGCGGGGTGGGACAGATACGCAGTATTTT. Translation gives CASSSVRGGTDTQYF.

The chain has TRBV29-1 and TRBJ2-1, with 15 bases that match TRBD2. CDR3 length: 19 amino acids. The V and J ends lost 1 base and 3 bases, in that order; junction bases with no gene match: 10. CDR1 and CDR2 from the germline V gene are SQVTM and ANQGSEA. CDR3 nucleotides: TGCAGCGTTGAAGCCCCAGGACTAGCGGGAGGGCCTGTCTACAATGAGCAGTTCTTC. Translation: CSVEAPGLAGGPVYNEQFF.

The V call is TRBV28, the J call TRBJ1-1, with 10 bases aligning to TRBD1. Trimming cost V 6 bases and J 5 bases; bases outside gene matches: 6. Germline CDR1 reads MDHEN; CDR2 reads SYDVKM. There are 14 residues in the CDR3. The CDR3 reads CASRVTGGATEAFF. CDR3 coding DNA: TGTGCCAGCAGAGTGACAGGGGGCGCGACTGAAGCTTTCTTT.

The chain carries TRBV28 and TRBJ2-2, with 9 bases fitting TRBD1. The germline CDR1 and CDR2 sequences are MDHEN and SYDVKM. V trimming: 5 bases; J trimming: 5 bases; junction bases outside the gene matches: 6. The length of the CDR3 is 15 residues. The CDR3 region is CASSTIQGATGELFF. The CDR3 nucleotides read TGTGCCAGCAGTACGATACAGGGGGCGACCGGGGAGCTGTTTTTT. Full variable domain (outside the CDR3, taken from reference TRBV28 and TRBJ2-2): DVKVTQSSRYLVKRTGEKVFLECVQDMDHENMFWYRQDPGLGLRLIYFSYDVKMKEKGDIPEGYSVSREKKERFSLILESASTNQTSMYLCASSTIQGATGELFFGEGSRLTVL.

J is TRBJ2-1 and V is TRBV28; 13 nucleotides match TRBD2. From germline, CDR1 is MDHEN and CDR2 SYDVKM. Unmatched junction bases numbered 1, after V lost 7 bases and J lost 4 bases. CDR3 length: 14 residues. CDR3 DNA: TGTGCCAGCACACTAGCGGGAGGGTACAATGAGCAGTTCTTC. It is translated as CASTLAGGYNEQFF.

This chain connects TRBV10-2 to TRBJ2-3, with D possibly TRBD2 on 6 matching bases. V was cut by 6 bases and J by 2 bases, with 15 bases left in between. Germline V gene sequence: CDR1 WSHSY, CDR2 SAAADI. This CDR3 is 15 amino acids long. The CDR3 loop is CASRIPGLNTDTQYF. As DNA, the CDR3 is TGCGCCAGCAGGATACCGGGACTTAACACAGATACGCAGTATTTT.

The chain joins TRBV2 to TRBJ2-4, with 7 positions matching TRBD1. This CDR3 is 15 amino acids long. J was trimmed by 8 bases and V by 6 bases; bases with no gene match: 13. Germline CDR1 reads SNHLY; CDR2 reads FYNNEI. The CDR3 DNA reads as TGTGCCAGCAGAATTGACAGGGAGTATAGTGACATTCAGTACTTC. Residues: CASRIDREYSDIQYF.

The chain has TRBV10-3 and TRBJ2-1; 13 bases agree with TRBD2. The CDR3 spans 15 residues. V was pared by 6 bases and J by 6 bases, with 5 bases of the junction left unmatched. Germline loops: CDR1 ENHRY, CDR2 SYGVKD. As DNA, the CDR3 is TGTGCCATCAGGGAAGGACTAGCGGGAGTCAATGAGCAGTTCTTC. Translating it yields CAIREGLAGVNEQFF.

This clone turned up a few times. The chain has TRBV6-5 and TRBJ1-5, with D unresolved. Deletions cut 6 bases from V and 9 bases from J, with 21 bases between. This CDR3 comprises 15 residues. Looked up from germline, CDR1 is MNHEY and CDR2 is SVGAGI. The CDR3 here is CASSPDGDLTRPQHF. The CDR3 nucleotides read TGTGCCAGCAGCCCCGACGGAGACCTCACAAGGCCCCAGCATTTT.

This clone has a handful of counts. The chain recombines TRBV7-2 with TRBJ1-5; no clear D gene. The CDR3 has 12 amino acids. With 5 bases removed from V and 6 bases from J, the gap between germline ends came to 8 bases. Germline V gene sequence: CDR1 SGHTA, CDR2 FQGNSA. CDR3 in amino acids: CASSRSGQPQHF. The CDR3 nucleotides are TGTGCCAGCAGCCGATCGGGTCAGCCCCAGCATTTT.

The chain recombines TRBV5-5 with TRBJ2-2; TRBD1 aligns across 9 bases. With V trimmed by 0 bases and J by 9 bases, 9 bases remained unmatched. The CDR3 has 16 residues. Germline V lookup: CDR1 SGHKS, CDR2 YYEKEE (reference sequence). CDR3 in DNA: TGTGCCAGCAGCTTGGGAGTGACAGGGGGGATCAGGGAGCTGTTTTTT. Translated: CASSLGVTGGIRELFF.

The chain combines TRBV28 with TRBJ2-1, with TRBD2 matching over 9 bases. With 3 bases clipped from V and 5 bases from J, the junction kept 5 bases outside the gene matches. The CDR3 covers 15 residues. Germline V lookup: CDR1 MDHEN, CDR2 SYDVKM. This CDR3 is CASSFLAGVNNEQFF. The CDR3 nucleotides read TGTGCCAGCAGTTTTTTAGCGGGAGTCAACAATGAGCAGTTCTTC. Full variable domain (remainder filled in from reference TRBV28 and TRBJ2-1): DVKVTQSSRYLVKRTGEKVFLECVQDMDHENMFWYRQDPGLGLRLIYFSYDVKMKEKGDIPEGYSVSREKKERFSLILESASTNQTSMYLCASSFLAGVNNEQFFGPGTRLTVL.

V usage is TRBV5-1 and J usage is TRBJ2-2, with D possibly TRBD2 on 5 matching bases. Trimming removed 4 bases from V and 2 bases from J, with 12 bases in between. CDR1 and CDR2 (germline): SGHRS, YFSETQ. The CDR3 is 15 residues long. CDR3 region: CASSQEAPNTGELFF. The CDR3 DNA sequence: TGCGCCAGCAGCCAGGAGGCCCCTAACACCGGGGAGCTGTTTTTT.

CDR3 amino acids: CASSYSMRGYNEQFF. CDR3 DNA sequence: TGTGCCAGCAGTTACTCGATGCGGGGCTACAATGAGCAGTTCTTC. The chain has TRBV6-2 or TRBV6-3 and TRBJ2-1; D possibly corresponds to TRBD2 (6 bases). There are 15 residues in the CDR3. V was shortened by 0 bases and J by 3 bases, with 9 bases between the two germline ends. Germline V CDR1 and CDR2: MNHEY, SVGEGT.

The V call is TRBV20-1, the J call TRBJ2-1; D gene ambiguous. Per the germline V gene, CDR1 is DFQATT and CDR2 is SNEGSKA (reference sequence). Trimming pared 3 bases from V and 0 bases from J, leaving 9 bases between. This CDR3 contains 14 residues. This CDR3 is CSASDLSSYNEQFF. The CDR3 DNA reads TGCAGTGCTAGTGACTTGAGCTCCTACAATGAGCAGTTCTTC.

The rearrangement joins TRBV6-6 to TRBJ2-5; tentative D call: TRBD2 (6 bases). This CDR3 has 13 residues. Germline V gene sequence: CDR1 MNHNY, CDR2 SVGAGI (reference sequence). With 7 bases removed from V and 2 bases from J, the gap between germline ends came to 11 bases. In DNA, the CDR3 is TGTGCCAGCACGCGGGACCTTCAAGAGACCCAGTACTTC. It translates to CASTRDLQETQYF.

This chain joins TRBV7-8 and TRBJ1-1; 8 bases are a match to TRBD1. V trimming: 4 bases; J trimming: 5 bases; junction bases outside the gene matches: 9. The V gene's germline CDR1 is SGHVS and CDR2 FQNEAQ. CDR3 length equals 15 residues. CDR3: CASSSEDREGTEAFF. CDR3 nucleotides: TGTGCCAGCAGCTCCGAGGACAGGGAGGGAACTGAAGCTTTCTTT. Together with reference TRBV7-8 and TRBJ1-1, the CDR3 gives the full variable domain: GAGVSQSPRYKVAKRGQDVALRCDPISGHVSLFWYQQALGQGPEFLTYFQNEAQLDKSGLPSDRFFAERPEGSVSTLKIQRTQQEDSAVYLCASSSEDREGTEAFFGQGTRLTVV.

The table lists this clone with a count of one. The genes are TRBV19 and TRBJ2-7; D remains unclear. CDR1 LNHDA and CDR2 SQIVND come from the germline V gene (reference sequence). The V end lost 3 bases, the J end lost 0 bases, and 6 bases lay between the germline ends. The CDR3 has 13 amino acids. The CDR3 region is CASSMRLSYEQYF. The CDR3 nucleotides are TGTGCCAGTAGTATGCGACTCTCCTACGAGCAGTACTTC.

This chain connects TRBV28 to TRBJ2-3, with TRBD2 matching 14 bases. The CDR3 contains 18 residues. V dropped 4 bases and J dropped 3; count of bases not matched to a gene: 9. Germline lookup yields CDR1 MDHEN and CDR2 SYDVKM. CDR3 sequence (DNA): TGTGCCAGCAGTTCCCAGTCCGGGACTAGCGGGAGTACAGATACGCAGTATTTT. As protein: CASSSQSGTSGSTDTQYF.

The genes are TRBV19 and TRBJ1-1; a weak D match, TRBD1 (5 bases). CDR1 and CDR2 (germline): LNHDA, SQIVND (reference sequence). The ends were cut back, 3 bases at V and 2 bases at J, with 7 bases in the middle. The CDR3 loop spans 13 amino acids. The CDR3 sequence: CASSMTDNTEAFF. CDR3 DNA: TGTGCCAGTAGTATGACAGATAACACTGAAGCTTTCTTT.

The CDR3 reads CASSSSGMTNTGELFF. CDR3 coding DNA: TGTGCCAGCAGCTCTTCCGGGATGACGAACACCGGGGAGCTGTTTTTT. This rearrangement joins TRBV7-9 to TRBJ2-2; tentatively, D is TRBD2 (5 bases). This CDR3 has 16 residues. Germline assignment: CDR1 SEHNR and CDR2 FQNEAQ (reference sequence). V lost 4 bases, J lost 0 bases, and 12 bases lay in between.

The chain is built from TRBV7-9 and TRBJ2-7; D remains ambiguous. V was pared by 5 bases and J by 0 bases, with 14 bases between. This CDR3 is 15 amino acids long. Germline CDR1 is SEHNR and CDR2 is FQNEAQ (reference sequence). DNA of the CDR3: TGTGCCAGCAGCCCGCTTGGCGGTAGCTCCTACGAGCAGTACTTC. Translation: CASSPLGGSSYEQYF. Supplemented by reference TRBV7-9 and TRBJ2-7, the full variable domain reads DTGVSQNPRHKITKRGQNVTFRCDPISEHNRLYWYRQTLGQGPEFLTYFQNEAQLEKSRLLSDRFSAERPKGSFSTLEIQRTEQGDSAMYLCASSPLGGSSYEQYFGPGTRLTVT.